The clone carrying this T cell receptor beta chain was recorded once. Antigen specificity is unknown. Primers included in the PCR were 60 Vbeta and 13 Jbeta primers. Produced via immunoSEQ multiplex PCR; TCRdb's table is partial and in-frame only. This sample has fewer than 300,000 clones, with 75% to 90% found just once. The CDR3 length is 11 residues. V was shortened by 7 bases and J by 7 bases, with 8 bases between the two germline ends. CDR1 LGHNT and CDR2 FRNRAP come from the germline V gene. The sample comes from a study of cytomegalovirus exposure and HLA in healthy donors. General study findings and limits: Reports state that TCR beta sequences accurately predicted most subjects' HLA-A and HLA-B alleles. Presence/absence analyses assumed roughly uniform sequencing depth across donors. A later analysis showed HLA-associated TCR beta chains outstripping equally common others in clonal expansion. Analysis was carried out at a later point, and it linked a missense DCLRE1C variant to TCR beta V- and J-gene trimming.

Source material: PBMCs. The chain couples TRBV12-5 to TRBJ2-1; tentative D call: TRBD2 (6 bases). The clonotype originates from a girl under 10 years old in good health and CMV-seronegative. The CDR3 loop reads CASVGGNEQFF. DNA of the CDR3: TGTGCTAGTGTTGGGGGGAATGAGCAGTTCTTC.